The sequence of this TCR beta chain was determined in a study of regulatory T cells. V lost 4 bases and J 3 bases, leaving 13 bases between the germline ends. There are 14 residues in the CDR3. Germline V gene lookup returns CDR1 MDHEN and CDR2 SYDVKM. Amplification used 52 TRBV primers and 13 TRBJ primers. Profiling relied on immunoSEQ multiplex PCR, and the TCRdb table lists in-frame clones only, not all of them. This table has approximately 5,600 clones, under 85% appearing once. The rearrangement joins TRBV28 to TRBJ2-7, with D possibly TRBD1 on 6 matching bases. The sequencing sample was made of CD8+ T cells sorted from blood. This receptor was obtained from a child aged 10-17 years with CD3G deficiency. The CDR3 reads CASSSYGTFYEQYF. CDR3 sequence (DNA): TGTGCCAGCAGTTCGTACGGGACATTCTACGAGCAGTACTTC.